This passage covers 13 T cell receptor beta chains from one sample sequenced in a study of graft-versus-host responses after intestinal transplantation. Profiling relied on immunoSEQ multiplex PCR, and the TCRdb table lists in-frame clones only, not all of them. Of some 35,000 clones in the sample, roughly 95% are singletons; the top ten hold roughly 0.22%. Their specific antigens are unknown. Sequencing was performed on unstimulated CD4+ T cells sorted from spleen or lymph node cells, taken before transplant. The receptors originated from a human donor who was the organ donor for an intestinal transplant.

The sample holds a few counts of this clone. Here the CDR3 DNA reads TGTGCCAGCAGCCAACGGGACTCCTCCTACGAGCAGTACTTC. Translation: CASSQRDSSYEQYF. This chain links TRBV7-9 with TRBJ2-7, with D possibly matching TRBD2 (6 bases). V was clipped by 5 bases and J by 0 bases, with 11 bases between them. The CDR3 contains 14 residues. Germline V gives CDR1 SEHNR, CDR2 FQNEAQ (reference sequence).

The gene calls are TRBV9 and TRBJ1-1, with D tentatively TRBD1 (6 bases). Trimming took 0 bases from V and 4 from J, leaving 13 bases between them. Germline V gene data show CDR1 as SGDLS and CDR2 as YYNGEE. The CDR3 is 15 amino acids. The CDR3 region has the DNA TGTGCCAGCAGCGTAGGGGTGGGGGCTCTCACTGAAGCTTTCTTT. Its protein is CASSVGVGALTEAFF.

This rearrangement joins TRBV30 to TRBJ1-3; 8 bases are a match to TRBD1. Germline values: CDR1 GTSNPN, CDR2 SVGIG (reference sequence). After removal of 3 bases from V and 0 bases from J, the junction contained 13 bases not matched to a gene. The CDR3 loop spans 18 amino acids. CDR3 in amino acids: CAWSGQGKYHSSGNTIYF. CDR3 DNA sequence: TGTGCCTGGAGCGGACAGGGCAAGTATCATAGCTCTGGAAACACCATATATTTT.

The V and J genes are TRBV9 and TRBJ1-5, with 10 bases that match TRBD1. With 2 bases clipped from V and 1 base from J, the junction kept 0 bases outside the gene matches. The CDR3 spans 15 residues. The germline V gene encodes CDR1 SGDLS and CDR2 YYNGEE. The chain's CDR3 is CASSVTGGSNQPQHF. DNA of the CDR3: TGTGCCAGCAGCGTGACAGGGGGCAGCAATCAGCCCCAGCATTTT.

The rearrangement uses TRBV5-4 and TRBJ2-1, with TRBD1 as a possible D gene (5 bases). The CDR3 contains 15 residues. Germline CDR1 reads SGHNT; CDR2 reads YYREEE (reference sequence). V was cut by 5 bases and J by 0 bases, with 12 bases left in between. CDR3 residues: CASRQDKSSYNEQFF. The CDR3 DNA is TGTGCCAGCAGGCAGGACAAGAGCTCCTACAATGAGCAGTTCTTC.

The CDR3 spells CASSPGLAGPPRQFF. Here the CDR3 DNA reads TGCGCCAGCAGCCCAGGACTAGCGGGTCCTCCTCGGCAGTTCTTC. This chain connects TRBV4-3 to TRBJ2-1; 11 positions agree with TRBD2. CDR1 is LGHNA and CDR2 is YSLEER in the germline V gene. V lost 4 bases and J lost 12; bases outside the gene matches: 11. The CDR3 runs to 15 residues.

The chain links TRBV15 to TRBJ2-5; D possibly corresponds to TRBD1 (6 bases). Germline V CDR1 and CDR2: LNHNV, YYDKDF (reference sequence). Trimming took off 0 bases at V and 5 bases at J, with 19 bases between the two ends. The CDR3 totals 17 residues. DNA for the CDR3: TGTGCCACCAGCAGAGATGGGTCGACAGGTGGTCAGGAGACCCAGTACTTC. This sequence encodes CATSRDGSTGGQETQYF.

The chain carries TRBV4-2 and TRBJ1-5, with unresolved D. The CDR3 has 12 residues. V lost 3 bases and J 2 bases, leaving 2 bases between the germline ends. From germline, CDR1 is LGHNA and CDR2 YNFKEQ. Written as DNA, the CDR3 is TGTGCCAGCAGCCAGGGCAATCAGCCCCAGCATTTT. This codes for CASSQGNQPQHF.

Comment on this clone: This CDR3 is also generated by other DNA sequences in the sample. The chain carries TRBV5-5 and TRBJ2-7; D gene uncertain. The CDR3 runs 11 residues. CDR1 is SGHKS, CDR2 YYEKEE, per germline (reference sequence). Trimming stripped 2 bases from V and 4 bases from J, with 4 bases between. The CDR3 protein is CASSLGYEQYF. CDR3 nucleotides: TGTGCCAGCAGCTTAGGGTACGAGCAGTACTTC.

This clone has only one observation. V usage is TRBV27 and J usage is TRBJ2-3; 7 nucleotides match TRBD2. Trimming removed 5 bases from V and 4 bases from J; junction bases left unmatched: 12. The CDR3 spans 16 residues. Looked up from germline, CDR1 is MNHEY and CDR2 is SMNVEV (reference sequence). The CDR3 is CASSSRGGLAADTQYF. The CDR3 coding sequence is TGTGCCAGCAGTAGCCGCGGGGGACTCGCTGCAGATACGCAGTATTTT.

V and J are TRBV18 and TRBJ1-3; D is ambiguous. The CDR3 extends over 13 amino acids. Trimming cost V 4 bases and J 0 bases, with 4 bases left between them. CDR1 KGHSH and CDR2 LQKENI come from the germline V gene. In DNA form, the CDR3 reads TGTGCCAGCTCACGGGACTCTGGAAACACCATATATTTT. Translated, it gives CASSRDSGNTIYF.

The rearrangement uses TRBV27 and TRBJ2-1; 10 positions agree with TRBD2. The CDR3 loop spans 17 amino acids. Germline assignment: CDR1 MNHEY and CDR2 SMNVEV (reference sequence). V shed 0 bases and J 7 bases; nucleotides not matched to a gene: 9. The CDR3 DNA reads as TGTGCCAGCAGTTTATCGGCCTCTAGCGGGGGAGGGAATGAGCAGTTCTTC. Translating gives CASSLSASSGGGNEQFF.

Here the CDR3 DNA reads TGTGCCAGCAGCATTAGCGGGGGGGCTGGTGGTACGCAGTATTTT. It translates to CASSISGGAGGTQYF. The chain employs TRBV7-2 and TRBJ2-3; 11 bases fit TRBD2. Trimming removed 5 bases from V and 8 bases from J; junction bases left unmatched: 9. This CDR3 has 15 residues. Germline lookup yields CDR1 SGHTA and CDR2 FQGNSA.